This T cell receptor (beta chain) originates from a study of CD8 T cells in ankylosing spondylitis. Study-wide results and caveats: In ankylosing spondylitis patients, matched synovial fluid reportedly showed significant enrichment of disease-linked clones. Relatively rare in peripheral blood, disease-linked clones were also CD8+. What appeared characteristic of ankylosing spondylitis blood was a TCR beta motif of several highly homologous variants.

This CDR3 is 14 amino acids long. V shed 1 base and J shed 9 bases, with 13 bases lying between them. CDR1 is SGHTA, CDR2 FQGNSA, per germline. This clonotype was counted ten times or more. The target antigen is unknown. As the method for making TCR beta libraries, quantitative 5'-RACE with molecular barcodes was used. TCRdb reanalysed the 5' RACE reads using MiXCR and keeps one entry per CDR3 protein. The sample has a few hundred thousand distinct CDR3 sequences; approximately 10% are singletons. This receptor was identified in a female donor with ankylosing spondylitis or in good health (not recorded which). Sequenced: blood, either unsorted or a sorted T cell fraction (not recorded which). The chain joins TRBV7-2 to TRBJ2-1; D perhaps matches TRBD2 (5 bases). The DNA for the CDR3 is TGTGCCAGCAGCTTAGGGGTGTCGGGGAGTGAGCAGTTCTTC. It is translated as CASSLGVSGSEQFF.